These T cell receptor beta chains were read from a single sample in a study of cytomegalovirus exposure and HLA in healthy donors. Profiled with immunoSEQ multiplex PCR; TCRdb holds only in-frame clones, not every one. The data contain under 200,000 clones, approximately 80% of them singletons. Sequencing was performed on PBMCs. Receptor source: a male donor in good health and CMV-seropositive. The conserved cysteine and the conserved F or W are not part of the CDR3 here. A D gene is named only where the DNA matches it firmly. Clone size is shown for a subset of rows, as once, few, many or a class of expanded clone.

abundance | j_gene | len | v_gene | d_gene | CDR3aa
NA | TRBJ2-5 | 15 | TRBV27 | TRBD1 | ASSSVRDSAHPETQY
NA | TRBJ1-3 | 12 | TRBV19 | NA | ASNRQISGNTIY
NA | TRBJ1-1 | 13 | TRBV5-8 | TRBD1 | ASSWGQGRNTEAF
once | TRBJ1-3 | 12 | TRBV15 | NA | ATSRTAGGAAIY
NA | TRBJ2-3 | 14 | TRBV5-6 | TRBD1 | ASSGGDRDRRDTQY
NA | TRBJ2-3 | 12 | TRBV6-5 | TRBD2 | ASHPSGDGGTQY
NA | TRBJ1-3 | 16 | TRBV4-1 | NA | ASSPQWGRGVAGNTIY
NA | TRBJ1-1 | 11 | TRBV19 | TRBD1 | ASTLTGDTEAF
NA | TRBJ2-7 | 13 | TRBV19 | NA | ASRDGFQSSYEQY
NA | TRBJ1-5 | 13 | TRBV7-2 | NA | ASSERGGGNQPQH
NA | TRBJ2-7 | 11 | TRBV6-1 | TRBD1 | ASSGQGPYEQY
NA | TRBJ1-1 | 10 | TRBV9 | NA | ASSVGPGPAF
NA | TRBJ1-2 | 14 | TRBV5-6 | TRBD1 | ASSLTYERQGHGYT
NA | TRBJ2-7 | 10 | TRBV14 | NA | ASSQAKREQY
NA | TRBJ1-2 | 13 | TRBV4-1 | NA | ASSQGPTGDYGYT
NA | TRBJ2-5 | 12 | TRBV30 | NA | AWSPGGPPETQY
once | TRBJ1-1 | 13 | TRBV7-8 | TRBD1 | ASSPWTGEGTEAF
NA | TRBJ1-5 | 12 | TRBV7-9 | NA | ASSPGGSNQPQH
once | TRBJ1-5 | 13 | TRBV6-1 | NA | ASTITGGTNQPQH
NA | TRBJ2-1 | 13 | TRBV5-5 | NA | ASSLWGDYVNEQF
NA | TRBJ1-3 | 15 | TRBV27 | TRBD1 | ASRSLGNRGVGNTIY
NA | TRBJ1-1 | 13 | TRBV19 | NA | ASRQGTIPNTEAF
NA | TRBJ2-2 | 13 | TRBV7-2 | TRBD1 | ASSLNRGNTGELF
NA | TRBJ2-5 | 13 | TRBV5-1 | TRBD1 | ASSSSTGQGVPQY
NA | TRBJ2-1 | 13 | TRBV15 | NA | ATSRANGLGDEQF
NA | TRBJ2-5 | 11 | TRBV19 | NA | ASSRYRKETQY
NA | TRBJ1-5 | 14 | TRBV19 | TRBD1 | ASSIPGQGARQPQH
NA | TRBJ2-2 | 10 | TRBV6-6 | NA | ASSLALGELF
NA | TRBJ2-2 | 11 | TRBV29-1 | TRBD2 | SVASGVTGELF
NA | TRBJ2-2 | 13 | TRBV6-5 | TRBD2 | ASSPGTSPPGELF
NA | TRBJ2-1 | 11 | TRBV7-2 | NA | ASSLNPDNEQF
NA | TRBJ1-5 | 14 | TRBV7-8 | NA | ASSPRFRESNQPQH
NA | TRBJ2-3 | 13 | TRBV6-5 | NA | ASSTGLASTDTQY
NA | TRBJ1-4 | 17 | TRBV21-1 | NA | ASSKVFGRRQGPNEKLF
NA | TRBJ1-5 | 13 | TRBV19 | NA | ASSIGSRDNQPQH
few | TRBJ2-7 | 11 | TRBV7-2 | TRBD1 | ASTGDRAKTQY
once | TRBJ1-5 | 12 | TRBV28 | NA | ASSLDQGNQPQH
NA | TRBJ2-3 | 14 | TRBV10-2 | TRBD2 | ASRAGTSGGADTQY
NA | TRBJ1-5 | 12 | TRBV5-5 | TRBD1 | ASSRQGRGQPQH
once | TRBJ2-1 | 9 | TRBV2 | NA | ASSELAIQF